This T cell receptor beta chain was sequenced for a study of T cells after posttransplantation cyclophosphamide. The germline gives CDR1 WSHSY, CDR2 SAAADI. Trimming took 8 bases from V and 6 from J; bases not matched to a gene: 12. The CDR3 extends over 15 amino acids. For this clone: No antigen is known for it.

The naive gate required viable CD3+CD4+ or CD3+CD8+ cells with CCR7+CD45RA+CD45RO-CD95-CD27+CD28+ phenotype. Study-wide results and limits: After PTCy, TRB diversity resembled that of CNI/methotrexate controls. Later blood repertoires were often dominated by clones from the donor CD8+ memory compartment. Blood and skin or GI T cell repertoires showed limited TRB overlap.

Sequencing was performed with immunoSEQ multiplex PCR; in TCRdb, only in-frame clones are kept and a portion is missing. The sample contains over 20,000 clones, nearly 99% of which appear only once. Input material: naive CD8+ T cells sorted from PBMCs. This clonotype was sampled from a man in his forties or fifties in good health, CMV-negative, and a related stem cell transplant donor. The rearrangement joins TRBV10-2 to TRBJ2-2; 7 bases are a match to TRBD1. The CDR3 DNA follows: TGCGCCAGCTCAGACAGGGAGCGATTCCCCGGGGAGCTGTTTTTT. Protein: CASSDRERFPGELFF.